These 21 T cell receptor beta chains were all obtained from the same sample, sequenced in a study of glioma-infiltrating T cells after dendritic cell vaccination. Only in-frame clones appear in the TCRdb table, and some are missing; sequencing was by immunoSEQ multiplex PCR. This table has over 55,000 clones, 81% appearing once. Sequencing used blood, obtained before dendritic cell vaccination. All receptors come from a human donor with glioblastoma.

The chain uses TRBV2 and TRBJ1-5; 8 bases match TRBD1. The CDR3 sequence is 15 residues long. V shed 4 bases, J shed 3 bases, and the junction held 5 bases outside the gene matches. Germline CDR1 SNHLY, CDR2 FYNNEI. The CDR3 DNA reads TGTGCCAGCAGTGTCCCGGACAGGGACAATCAGCCCCAGCATTTT. The encoded protein is CASSVPDRDNQPQHF. Looking up the rest from reference TRBV2 and TRBJ1-5 gives the full variable domain: EPEVTQTPSHQVTQMGQEVILRCVPISNHLYFYWYRQILGQKVEFLVSFYNNEISEKSEIFDDQFSVERPDGSNFTLKIRSTKLEDSAMYFCASSVPDRDNQPQHFGDGTRLSIL.

This clone was found once. The rearrangement joins TRBV5-1 to TRBJ1-4; a weak D match, TRBD1 (6 bases). V lost 5 bases and J 3 bases, leaving 14 bases between the germline ends. The CDR3 contains 15 residues. From germline, CDR1 is SGHRS and CDR2 YFSETQ. The CDR3 protein is CASRQGGSPNEKLFF. The CDR3 DNA follows: TGCGCCAGCAGACAGGGTGGTTCGCCTAATGAAAAACTGTTTTTT.

This clone was picked up a small number of times. The rearrangement joins TRBV10-3 to TRBJ1-1; 9 bases align to TRBD1. This CDR3 has 13 amino acids. Germline V CDR1 and CDR2: ENHRY, SYGVKD. V lost 6 bases, J lost 1 base, and 0 bases stayed unmatched. The CDR3 sequence: CAIRGQGNTEAFF. CDR3 nucleotide sequence: TGTGCCATCAGGGGACAGGGGAACACTGAAGCTTTCTTT.

This clone showed up just once. This sequence joins TRBV30 and TRBJ1-2; D gene ambiguous. CDR1 GTSNPN and CDR2 SVGIG come from the germline V gene (reference sequence). Trimming cost V 0 bases and J 7 bases, with 24 bases left between them. The CDR3 extends over 17 amino acids. CDR3 sequence (DNA): TGTGCCTGGAGTGTATCCCCTCTTCAGCGGAGGCTCAGTGGCTACACCTTC. This encodes CAWSVSPLQRRLSGYTF.

This sequence joins TRBV5-1 and TRBJ1-1; D is possibly TRBD1 (5 bases). The CDR3 loop spans 14 amino acids. V was shortened by 4 bases and J by 1 base, with 11 bases between the two germline ends. Germline values: CDR1 SGHRS, CDR2 YFSETQ. DNA of the CDR3: TGCGCCAGCAGCCCGAACGACAGGAACACTGAAGCTTTCTTT. It specifies CASSPNDRNTEAFF.

The chain uses TRBV5-6 and TRBJ1-6; 8 positions match TRBD1. Germline values: CDR1 SGHDT, CDR2 YYEEEE. The CDR3 has 15 residues. The junction had 0 bases not matched to a gene; V was cut back by 0 bases and J by 4 bases. CDR3 protein: CASSLGQGYNSPLHF. The DNA of the CDR3 is TGTGCCAGCAGCTTGGGACAGGGGTATAATTCACCCCTCCACTTT. Complete variable domain (other parts from reference TRBV5-6 and TRBJ1-6): DAGVTQSPTHLIKTRGQQVTLRCSPKSGHDTVSWYQQALGQGPQFIFQYYEEEERQRGNFPDRFSGHQFPNYSSELNVNALLLGDSALYLCASSLGQGYNSPLHFGNGTRLTVT.

The chain combines TRBV2 with TRBJ1-5; 8 bases are shared with TRBD1. Germline assignment: CDR1 SNHLY and CDR2 FYNNEI. V lost 5 bases and J lost 7; bases outside the gene matches: 10. The CDR3 contains 15 residues. The CDR3 here is CASSLEDRVGQPQHF. The CDR3 nucleotides read TGTGCCAGCAGTCTCGAGGACAGGGTGGGCCAGCCCCAGCATTTT.

The chain is built from TRBV19 and TRBJ2-5; TRBD2 is a possible D gene (6 bases). This CDR3 spans 17 amino acids. The V and J ends lost 3 bases and 5 bases respectively, with 22 bases between them. Germline lookup yields CDR1 LNHDA and CDR2 SQIVND (reference sequence). CDR3 loop: CASSIFLRLGGMETQYF. Here the CDR3 DNA reads TGTGCCAGTAGTATTTTTCTGCGGCTCGGGGGTATGGAGACCCAGTACTTC.

J is TRBJ2-7 and V is TRBV4-1, with 8 bases matching TRBD1. This CDR3 is built from 14 residues. The germline V gene has CDR1 MGHRA and CDR2 YSYEKL. The junction had 3 bases not matched to a gene; V was cut back by 1 base and J by 4 bases. The CDR3 region is CASSQGTGLYEQYF. CDR3 DNA sequence: TGCGCCAGCAGCCAAGGGACAGGGTTATACGAGCAGTACTTC.

This clone was seen once. The gene calls are TRBV5-1 and TRBJ1-3; possible D gene TRBD1, 6 bases. Germline V CDR1 and CDR2: SGHRS, YFSETQ. The V and J ends lost 4 bases and 0 bases respectively, with 11 bases between them. The CDR3 spans 15 residues. The CDR3 sequence is CASSGQSFSGNTIYF. As DNA, the CDR3 is TGCGCCAGCAGCGGACAGAGTTTCTCTGGAAACACCATATATTTT.

The chain recombines TRBV7-8 with TRBJ2-1; 9 nucleotides line up with TRBD2. The CDR3 extends over 17 amino acids. Germline V gene sequence: CDR1 SGHVS, CDR2 FQNEAQ. Unmatched junction bases numbered 8, after V lost 5 bases and J lost 0 bases. CDR3 coding DNA: TGTGCCAGCAGCCTCTTTAGCGGGGGAGCCTCCTACAATGAGCAGTTCTTC. Protein: CASSLFSGGASYNEQFF.

The chain combines TRBV30 with TRBJ2-1; no clear D. Trimming took off 4 bases at V and 10 bases at J, with 8 bases between the two ends. The CDR3 totals 10 residues. In germline, CDR1 is GTSNPN, CDR2 SVGIG (reference sequence). In DNA, the CDR3 is TGTGCCTGGATGATTACAGAGCAGTTCTTC. Its translation is CAWMITEQFF. The entire variable domain, with the rest obtained from reference TRBV30 and TRBJ2-1, is as follows: SQTIHQWPATLVQPVGSPLSLECTVEGTSNPNLYWYRQAAGRGLQLLFYSVGIGQISSEVPQNLSASRPQDRQFILSSKKLLLSDSGFYLCAWMITEQFFGPGTRLTVL.

The chain links TRBV6-1 to TRBJ2-5; 8 nucleotides line up with TRBD1. The J call could be wrong; TRBJ2-7 is a better fit for the DNA end. This CDR3 has 14 residues. Germline V gene data show CDR1 as MNHNS and CDR2 as SASEGT. The DNA of the CDR3 is TGTGCCATAAGACGGACAGGGTCGAGGAACGAGCAGTACTTC. Its translation: CAIRRTGSRNEQYF.

The genes are TRBV14 and TRBJ2-5; TRBD2 agrees at 12 bases. CDR1 and CDR2 (germline): SGHDN, FVKESK. This CDR3 is 16 amino acids long. V gave up 3 bases and J gave up 2 bases; unmatched junction bases: 4. The CDR3 sequence is CASSQTSGGDQETQYF. DNA of the CDR3: TGTGCCAGCAGCCAGACTAGCGGGGGAGATCAAGAGACCCAGTACTTC.

The chain links TRBV5-1 to TRBJ2-1; TRBD2 aligns across 12 bases. CDR3 size: 17 residues. Trimming removed 0 bases from V and 8 bases from J; junction bases left unmatched: 9. Germline assignment: CDR1 SGHRS and CDR2 YFSETQ. Written as DNA, the CDR3 is TGCGCCAGCAGCTTGGCCGCTAGCGGGGGGGCCAGGGATGAGCAGTTCTTC. Translating it yields CASSLAASGGARDEQFF.

The chain has TRBV7-2 and TRBJ1-2; no clear D. V was shortened by 1 base and J by 5 bases, with 8 bases between the two germline ends. Germline V lookup: CDR1 SGHTA, CDR2 FQGNSA. The CDR3 is made up of 13 amino acids. The CDR3 sequence: CASSLEQQYGYTF. DNA for the CDR3: TGTGCCAGCAGCTTAGAACAGCAGTATGGCTACACCTTC. The full variable domain, in which reference TRBV7-2 and TRBJ1-2 provide the parts outside the CDR3, is GAGVSQSPSNKVTEKGKDVELRCDPISGHTALYWYRQSLGQGLEFLIYFQGNSAPDKSGLPSDRFSAERTGGSVSTLTIQRTQQEDSAVYLCASSLEQQYGYTFGSGTRLTVV.

The gene calls are TRBV19 and TRBJ1-5, with 8 positions matching TRBD1. V lost 5 bases to trimming and J lost 0 bases; unmatched junction nucleotides: 6. The germline V gene has CDR1 LNHDA and CDR2 SQIVND (reference sequence). This CDR3 spans 16 amino acids. The CDR3 loop is CASSSRTGYSNQPQHF. CDR3 nucleotides: TGTGCCAGTAGTTCGAGGACAGGGTATAGCAATCAGCCCCAGCATTTT.

The chain links TRBV15 to TRBJ1-2; the D gene is possibly TRBD1 (6 bases). This CDR3 has 15 residues. Germline CDR1 is LNHNV and CDR2 is YYDKDF (reference sequence). V was trimmed by 3 bases and J by 6 bases, leaving 17 bases between them. The CDR3 DNA reads TGTGCCACCAGCAGCAACCCCGGGACATCGGATGGCTACACCTTC. Amino acids: CATSSNPGTSDGYTF.

The J gene is TRBJ1-1, the V gene TRBV7-2; 8 nucleotides agree with TRBD1. CDR3 length equals 15 residues. CDR1 and CDR2 (germline): SGHTA, FQGNSA. V lost 1 base and J lost 11; bases outside the gene matches: 12. CDR3 bases: TGTGCCAGCAGCTTAGTCGACAGGGGAGGGGAGAGGGCTTTCTTT. This codes for CASSLVDRGGERAFF.

This clone was recorded only once. The rearrangement links TRBV11-1 to TRBJ2-3; 8 bases match TRBD1. The V and J ends lost 0 bases and 1 base, in that order; junction bases with no gene match: 0. Germline-derived CDR1 and CDR2 are SGHAT and FQDESV (reference sequence). The CDR3 covers 15 residues. The CDR3 sequence is CASSLATGGTDTQYF. In nucleotides, the CDR3 is TGTGCCAGCAGCTTAGCGACAGGGGGCACAGATACGCAGTATTTT. The whole variable domain, filled in from reference TRBV11-1 and TRBJ2-3, reads EAEVAQSPRYKITEKSQAVAFWCDPISGHATLYWYRQILGQGPELLVQFQDESVVDDSQLPKDRFSAERLKGVDSTLKIQPAELGDSAMYLCASSLATGGTDTQYFGPGTRLTVL.

The V and J genes are TRBV14 and TRBJ1-1; D uncertain. Germline CDR1 is SGHDN and CDR2 is FVKESK. CDR3 length: 13 residues. Trimming left V 3 bases short and J 7 bases short, with 12 bases between. CDR3 sequence: CASSHPDYGEAFF. The CDR3 nucleotides read TGTGCCAGCAGCCATCCGGACTACGGTGAAGCTTTCTTT.